The 19 T cell receptor beta chains given below trace back to one sample, sequenced in a study of identical twins. One entry per CDR3 protein, called by TCRdb with MiXCR from the 5' RACE reads. The data show about 730,000 distinct CDR3 sequences, with about 20% seen just once and around 4.4% held by the top ten. This sample also belongs to another study, concerning T cells expressing NK-cell markers.

The sample comprised PBMCs. The receptors come from a woman between 18 and 29 years old in good health.

The gene calls are TRBV11-1 and TRBJ2-1, with D possibly TRBD1 on 6 matching bases. CDR1 is SGHAT and CDR2 is FQDESV in the germline V gene (reference sequence). V lost 5 bases to trimming and J lost 8 bases, with 19 bases between them. The CDR3 is 15 amino acids. The CDR3 here is CASSPPGIQGDEQFF. The CDR3 DNA follows: TGTGCCAGCAGCCCGCCGGGAATACAGGGCGATGAGCAGTTCTTC.

V is TRBV27 and J is TRBJ2-5; 12 bases agree with TRBD2. Per germline, CDR1 MNHEY and CDR2 SMNVEV (reference sequence). The CDR3 loop spans 16 amino acids. V lost 5 bases, J lost 5 bases, and 9 bases stayed unmatched. The CDR3 nucleotides read TGTGCCAGCAGTGACCGGACTAGCGGGGAGGTGGAGACCCAGTACTTC. Encoded protein: CASSDRTSGEVETQYF.

This clonotype was detected many times. This chain joins TRBV12-3 or TRBV12-4 and TRBJ2-5, with a possible D match to TRBD2 (6 bases). Trimming removed 5 bases at V and 2 bases at J, with 12 bases between. The CDR3 is 14 amino acids. The CDR3 loop is CASSLRDWQETQYF. The CDR3 DNA reads as TGTGCCAGCAGTCTCCGGGACTGGCAAGAGACCCAGTACTTC.

This clonotype was seen more than once but under ten times. The chain carries TRBV7-2 and TRBJ2-1; D tentatively fits TRBD1 or TRBD2 (5 bases each). There are 13 residues in the CDR3. The V gene's germline CDR1 is SGHTA and CDR2 FQGNSA. V lost 5 bases to trimming and J lost 8 bases, with 13 bases between them. The CDR3 is CASSGPGPDEQFF. CDR3 bases: TGTGCCAGCAGCGGCCCGGGACCCGATGAGCAGTTCTTC.

The V gene is TRBV20-1, the J gene TRBJ2-5, with 10 positions matching TRBD2. This CDR3 has 16 amino acids. Germline V gene sequence: CDR1 DFQATT, CDR2 SNEGSKA (reference sequence). V trimming: 0 bases; J trimming: 4 bases; junction bases outside the gene matches: 8. The CDR3 sequence: CSARDHRLAGRETQYF. The CDR3 bases are TGCAGTGCTAGAGATCACCGACTAGCGGGCAGAGAGACCCAGTACTTC.

The rearrangement joins TRBV20-1 to TRBJ1-5, with a possible D match to TRBD1 (5 bases). Germline V gene lookup returns CDR1 DFQATT and CDR2 SNEGSKA (reference sequence). This CDR3 region has 14 residues. The V and J ends lost 3 bases and 5 bases respectively, with 14 bases between them. CDR3 coding DNA: TGCAGTGCTAGGGAGGCCGGGGCTGATCAGCCCCAGCATTTT. It specifies CSAREAGADQPQHF.

The chain carries TRBV6-5 and TRBJ1-2; no clear D gene. V gave up 2 bases and J gave up 2 bases, with 12 bases separating them. CDR3 length: 15 residues. Germline CDR1 MNHEY, CDR2 SVGAGI. The CDR3 sequence: CASSYVGVQNYGYTF. The CDR3 nucleotides read TGTGCCAGCAGTTACGTCGGGGTGCAAAACTATGGCTACACCTTC.

The sample holds a few counts of this clonotype. V is TRBV9 and J is TRBJ2-7; 10 bases agree with TRBD2. There are 16 residues in the CDR3. Germline V gives CDR1 SGDLS, CDR2 YYNGEE. Trimming took 0 bases from V and 1 from J; bases not matched to a gene: 4. This CDR3 is CASSVGGLADSYEQYF. The CDR3 bases are TGTGCCAGCAGCGTAGGCGGACTAGCGGATTCCTACGAGCAGTACTTC.

In this sample, this clonotype turned up a few times. The V gene is TRBV5-1, the J gene TRBJ2-2; D not certain. V was pared by 1 base and J by 0 bases, with 7 bases between. From germline, CDR1 is SGHRS and CDR2 YFSETQ. This CDR3 spans 15 amino acids. Here the CDR3 DNA reads TGCGCCAGCAGCTTGATTGGGTCGAACACCGGGGAGCTGTTTTTT. This translates into CASSLIGSNTGELFF.

This clonotype showed up just a few times. The chain combines TRBV10-1 with TRBJ2-3; 7 nucleotides agree with TRBD1. The CDR3 sequence is 18 residues long. Germline CDR1 and CDR2: WNHNN and SYGVQD (reference sequence). V lost 0 bases and J lost 3; bases outside the gene matches: 12. CDR3 in amino acids: CASSESRGRGFGTDTQYF. In DNA form, the CDR3 reads TGCGCCAGCAGTGAGTCGAGGGGCAGGGGGTTTGGTACAGATACGCAGTATTTT.

The chain couples TRBV20-1 to TRBJ2-3, with TRBD2 as a possible D gene (5 bases). The CDR3 totals 14 residues. V was shortened by 4 bases and J by 3 bases, with 14 bases between the two germline ends. From germline, CDR1 is DFQATT and CDR2 SNEGSKA (reference sequence). The CDR3 DNA is TGCAGTGCTAAGCGTGGGAGTAGTACAGATACGCAGTATTTT. It yields the protein CSAKRGSSTDTQYF.

The chain combines TRBV19 with TRBJ2-1; 16 positions agree with TRBD2. This CDR3 has 16 amino acids. Germline values: CDR1 LNHDA, CDR2 SQIVND (reference sequence). V lost 4 bases, J lost 4 bases, and 1 base stayed unmatched. In DNA, the CDR3 is TGTGCCAGTAGTAGGGGACTAGCGGGAGGGTACAATGAGCAGTTCTTC. Translating gives CASSRGLAGGYNEQFF.

The V call is TRBV6-2 or TRBV6-3, the J call TRBJ2-2; 7 nucleotides align to TRBD1. The CDR3 contains 17 residues. Germline CDR1 reads MNHEY; CDR2 reads SVGEGT. J lost 4 bases, V lost 0 bases, and 8 bases had no gene match. The chain's CDR3 is CASSYSLLTGRTGELFF. CDR3 nucleotides: TGTGCCAGCAGTTACTCTTTGCTGACAGGGCGCACCGGGGAGCTGTTTTTT.

V gene TRBV11-2 combines with J gene TRBJ2-7, with D uncertain. The ends were cut back, 5 bases at V and 7 bases at J, with 21 bases in the middle. CDR3 size: 15 residues. The V gene's germline CDR1 is SGHAT and CDR2 FQNNGV. This chain's CDR3 is CASSQPGGPGREQYF. The CDR3 DNA reads TGTGCCAGCAGCCAACCGGGCGGACCTGGCCGGGAGCAGTACTTC. Filled out from reference TRBV11-2 and TRBJ2-7, the complete variable domain reads EAGVAQSPRYKIIEKRQSVAFWCNPISGHATLYWYQQILGQGPKLLIQFQNNGVVDDSQLPKDRFSAERLKGVDSTLKIQPAKLEDSAVYLCASSQPGGPGREQYFGPGTRLTVT.

The chain couples TRBV20-1 to TRBJ1-1; D gene uncertain. The V end lost 2 bases, the J end lost 0 bases, and 7 bases lay between the germline ends. The germline CDR1 and CDR2 sequences are DFQATT and SNEGSKA (reference sequence). This CDR3 is built from 13 residues. Here the CDR3 DNA reads TGCAGTGCTAGAAATATCATGAACACTGAAGCTTTCTTT. Translated: CSARNIMNTEAFF.

This clonotype was seen more than once but under ten times. V usage is TRBV13 and J usage is TRBJ1-1, with a possible D match to TRBD1 (5 bases). Germline CDR1 reads PRHDT; CDR2 reads FYEKMQ (reference sequence). Trimming stripped 7 bases from V and 4 bases from J, with 13 bases between. CDR3 length: 13 residues. As DNA, the CDR3 is TGTGCCAGCACCTGGGGGAGAAGCACTGAAGCTTTCTTT. It codes for CASTWGRSTEAFF.

Ten or more counts support this clonotype. V gene TRBV27 combines with J gene TRBJ2-3; D may be TRBD1 or TRBD2 (5 bases each). CDR1 is MNHEY, CDR2 SMNVEV, per germline (reference sequence). The CDR3 is made up of 12 amino acids. The V end lost 10 bases, the J end lost 4 bases, and 12 bases lay between the germline ends. The CDR3 reads CATRDGADTQYF. The CDR3 nucleotides read TGTGCCACCCGGGACGGTGCAGATACGCAGTATTTT.

The table lists this clonotype with a few counts. This chain joins TRBV30 and TRBJ2-7; 7 bases are a match to TRBD2. V was clipped by 3 bases and J by 2 bases; unmatched bases: 7. There are 14 residues in the CDR3. Germline V lookup: CDR1 GTSNPN, CDR2 SVGIG (reference sequence). This CDR3 reads CAWRDGGRPYEQYF. The CDR3 bases are TGTGCCTGGAGAGATGGCGGGAGACCCTACGAGCAGTACTTC. The full variable domain, rest sourced from reference TRBV30 and TRBJ2-7, is SQTIHQWPATLVQPVGSPLSLECTVEGTSNPNLYWYRQAAGRGLQLLFYSVGIGQISSEVPQNLSASRPQDRQFILSSKKLLLSDSGFYLCAWRDGGRPYEQYFGPGTRLTVT.

This clonotype has a count of ten or more. The chain has TRBV29-1 and TRBJ2-1, with 11 bases lining up with TRBD2. This CDR3 spans 15 amino acids. Germline CDR1 reads SQVTM; CDR2 reads ANQGSEA. After removal of 2 bases from V and 12 bases from J, the junction contained 12 bases not matched to a gene. The DNA for the CDR3 is TGCAGCGTTGAACTTGGTCTAGCGGGAGGCGGGGGGCAGTTCTTC. Translation gives CSVELGLAGGGGQFF.